The 20 T cell receptor beta chains presented below share a single source sample, sequenced in a study of identifying expanded T cells in peripheral blood. Libraries were prepared by immunoSEQ multiplex PCR; TCRdb keeps only in-frame clonotypes and omits some of them. Of about 130,000 clones listed, around 88% are singletons. Sequenced sample: blood. The receptors originated from a person between 18 and 69 years old in good health.

The chain couples TRBV9 to TRBJ2-3; D may be TRBD1 (6 bases). The CDR3 consists of 14 residues. Trimming took 0 bases from V and 2 from J, leaving 7 bases between them. Germline CDR1 SGDLS, CDR2 YYNGEE. This chain's CDR3 is CASSVGQATDTQYF. The CDR3 coding sequence is TGTGCCAGCAGCGTAGGACAGGCCACAGATACGCAGTATTTT.

The chain couples TRBV11-2 to TRBJ1-2, with no clear D. CDR1 and CDR2 from the germline V gene are SGHAT and FQNNGV. The CDR3 is 14 amino acids. Trimming stripped 3 bases from V and 2 bases from J, with 10 bases between. The DNA of the CDR3 is TGTGCCAGCAGCTTTCTGGAGTCCAACTATGGCTACACCTTC. Its translation: CASSFLESNYGYTF.

The CDR3 loop is CASSQDSGTSASSYNEQFF. The CDR3 bases are TGCGCCAGCAGCCAAGACTCCGGGACTAGCGCGAGCTCCTACAATGAGCAGTTCTTC. The chain uses TRBV4-1 and TRBJ2-1; 10 bases agree with TRBD2. The CDR3 extends over 19 amino acids. The germline gives CDR1 MGHRA, CDR2 YSYEKL. V was clipped by 0 bases and J by 0 bases; unmatched bases: 8.

The chain joins TRBV10-2 to TRBJ2-1; maybe TRBD2 (6 bases). The CDR3 consists of 11 residues. Looked up from germline, CDR1 is WSHSY and CDR2 is SAAADI. The germline V and J ends were trimmed by 4 bases and 9 bases, with 7 bases remaining between them. For the CDR3, the DNA is TGCGCCAGCAGTGCAGCGGGTGAGCAGTTCTTC. Its protein is CASSAAGEQFF.

As DNA, the CDR3 is TGTGCCAGCAGTGAAGCCTGGGAGACCCAGTACTTC. It is translated as CASSEAWETQYF. The chain recombines TRBV2 with TRBJ2-5; D gene unclear. There are 12 residues in the CDR3. CDR1 SNHLY and CDR2 FYNNEI come from the germline V gene. V dropped 0 bases and J dropped 5 bases, with 4 bases sitting between them. Supplemented by reference TRBV2 and TRBJ2-5, the full variable domain reads EPEVTQTPSHQVTQMGQEVILRCVPISNHLYFYWYRQILGQKVEFLVSFYNNEISEKSEIFDDQFSVERPDGSNFTLKIRSTKLEDSAMYFCASSEAWETQYFGPGTRLLVL.

V is TRBV7-8 and J is TRBJ1-2, with 9 bases matching TRBD1. V was clipped by 5 bases and J by 10 bases; unmatched bases: 17. The length of the CDR3 is 16 residues. Looked up from germline, CDR1 is SGHVS and CDR2 is FQNEAQ. The CDR3 sequence: CASSPTARTGAAPYTF. For the CDR3, the DNA is TGTGCCAGCAGCCCAACTGCTCGGACAGGGGCCGCTCCCTACACCTTC.

Here the CDR3 DNA reads TGTGCCAGCAGTTTTGCCCACACGGGGGACTATGGCTACACCTTC. Protein sequence: CASSFAHTGDYGYTF. The V gene is TRBV6-6, the J gene TRBJ1-2, with D possibly TRBD1 on 5 matching bases. Germline V gives CDR1 MNHNY, CDR2 SVGAGI (reference sequence). The V gene lost 4 bases and the J gene lost 3 bases, with 15 bases spanning the gap. The CDR3 has 15 residues.

The J gene is TRBJ2-1, the V gene TRBV5-1; D remains unclear. V lost 3 bases and J 0 bases, leaving 13 bases between the germline ends. The CDR3 consists of 16 residues. The V gene's germline CDR1 is SGHRS and CDR2 YFSETQ. The CDR3 bases are TGCGCCAGCAGCTCGGAGCCGCCGAGCTCCTACAATGAGCAGTTCTTC. Protein sequence: CASSSEPPSSYNEQFF.

The CDR3 region has the DNA TGTGCCAGCAGTTACGACAGGGTCGGATATGGCTACACCTTC. It encodes CASSYDRVGYGYTF. This chain connects TRBV6-6 to TRBJ1-2; 7 nucleotides align to TRBD1. Germline assignment: CDR1 MNHNY and CDR2 SVGAGI (reference sequence). There are 14 residues in the CDR3. The J segment lost 5 bases and the V segment lost 2 bases, leaving 5 bases of the junction unmatched.

The gene calls are TRBV19 and TRBJ1-5; no reliable D call. The germline V gene has CDR1 LNHDA and CDR2 SQIVND (reference sequence). The CDR3 consists of 14 residues. Trimming took off 3 bases at V and 1 base at J, with 7 bases between the two ends. The chain's CDR3 is CASSISVSNQPQHF. The CDR3 DNA sequence: TGTGCCAGTAGTATTTCAGTAAGCAATCAGCCCCAGCATTTT.

The V call is TRBV5-1, the J call TRBJ2-1; D gene ambiguous. Germline CDR1 reads SGHRS; CDR2 reads YFSETQ. The CDR3 is 15 amino acids. Trimming took 0 bases from V and 4 from J, leaving 11 bases between them. CDR3 residues: CASSLELQIYNEQFF. DNA of the CDR3: TGCGCCAGCAGCTTGGAACTTCAGATATACAATGAGCAGTTCTTC.

The rearrangement joins TRBV7-3 to TRBJ1-1; 7 nucleotides match TRBD1. CDR1 SGHTA and CDR2 FQGTGA come from the germline V gene. V lost 5 bases to trimming and J lost 1 base; unmatched junction nucleotides: 4. This CDR3 contains 14 residues. As DNA, the CDR3 is TGTGCCAGCAGCGAGCAGGGGGGGAACACTGAAGCTTTCTTT. This gives the protein CASSEQGGNTEAFF. The full variable domain, in which reference TRBV7-3 and TRBJ1-1 provide the parts outside the CDR3, is GAGVSQTPSNKVTEKGKYVELRCDPISGHTALYWYRQSLGQGPEFLIYFQGTGAADDSGLPNDRFFAVRPEGSVSTLKIQRTERGDSAVYLCASSEQGGNTEAFFGQGTRLTVV.

The gene calls are TRBV9 and TRBJ1-6; 7 bases map to TRBD1. This CDR3 has 15 residues. The J segment lost 10 bases and the V segment lost 4 bases, leaving 11 bases of the junction unmatched. CDR1 is SGDLS and CDR2 is YYNGEE in the germline V gene. This chain's CDR3 is CASSTLGAGGSPLHF. CDR3 in DNA: TGTGCCAGCAGCACCCTAGGGGCAGGGGGATCACCCCTCCACTTT.

The V gene is TRBV28, the J gene TRBJ2-1; 13 nucleotides agree with TRBD2. Germline CDR1 and CDR2: MDHEN and SYDVKM. This CDR3 is 14 amino acids long. J was trimmed by 14 bases and V by 3 bases; bases with no gene match: 7. CDR3: CASSFQTSGRKKFF. Written as DNA, the CDR3 is TGTGCCAGCAGTTTCCAGACTAGCGGGAGGAAGAAGTTCTTC.

V usage is TRBV7-2 and J usage is TRBJ1-3, with D possibly matching TRBD1 (6 bases). V lost 5 bases, J lost 4 bases, and 15 bases lay in between. This CDR3 is 15 amino acids long. In germline, CDR1 is SGHTA, CDR2 FQGNSA. For the CDR3, the DNA is TGTGCCAGCAGCCTAGGACAGCGGGCCGGAAACACCATATATTTT. Translation gives CASSLGQRAGNTIYF.

The chain joins TRBV10-3 to TRBJ1-2; D gene unclear. The CDR3 runs 14 residues. Germline-derived CDR1 and CDR2 are ENHRY and SYGVKD. V was cut by 2 bases and J by 2 bases, with 9 bases left in between. CDR3 coding DNA: TGTGCCATCAGTGAGCTACAGATAAACTATGGCTACACCTTC. Translating it yields CAISELQINYGYTF.

The CDR3 nucleotides are TGCGCCAGCAGCTTGCCCGATAGACAGGACACTAATGAAAAACTGTTTTTT. Its translation: CASSLPDRQDTNEKLFF. The chain combines TRBV5-1 with TRBJ1-4, with D perhaps matching TRBD1 (6 bases). CDR1 and CDR2 (germline): SGHRS, YFSETQ. The CDR3 length is 17 residues. V lost 1 base to trimming and J lost 2 bases, with 15 bases between them. The variable domain in full, with the rest retrieved from reference TRBV5-1 and TRBJ1-4, is KAGVTQTPRYLIKTRGQQVTLSCSPISGHRSVSWYQQTPGQGLQFLFEYFSETQRNKGNFPGRFSGRQFSNSRSEMNVSTLELGDSALYLCASSLPDRQDTNEKLFFGSGTQLSVL.

The chain couples TRBV4-2 to TRBJ1-5; a possible D gene is TRBD1 (6 bases). Germline V CDR1 and CDR2: LGHNA, YNFKEQ. The CDR3 is 14 residues long. Trimming took 0 bases from V and 7 from J, leaving 10 bases between them. This chain's CDR3 is CASSQEGGGQPQHF. The CDR3 DNA sequence: TGTGCCAGCAGCCAAGAAGGGGGTGGACAGCCCCAGCATTTT.

V is TRBV11-2 and J is TRBJ1-1; 8 bases are a match to TRBD1. CDR1 and CDR2 from the germline V gene are SGHAT and FQNNGV. The CDR3 is 16 residues long. V trimming: 2 bases; J trimming: 1 base; junction bases outside the gene matches: 6. Here the CDR3 DNA reads TGTGCCAGCAGCTTAAGTCGAGGACAGGGGAACACTGAAGCTTTCTTT. Residues: CASSLSRGQGNTEAFF.

J is TRBJ2-7 and V is TRBV5-5; maybe TRBD2 (5 bases). CDR3 length: 13 amino acids. Germline V gene lookup returns CDR1 SGHKS and CDR2 YYEKEE (reference sequence). V lost 3 bases, J lost 6 bases, and 13 bases lay in between. CDR3: CASSWTEVVEQYF. The CDR3 region has the DNA TGTGCCAGCAGCTGGACGGAGGTGGTCGAGCAGTACTTC.